The clone carrying this T cell receptor beta chain was observed a few times. Its antigen is undetermined. This sample is drawn from a study of blood T cells in healthy people across ages. Alongside a J-beta primer mix, a sample-barcoded 5' primer served in a second PCR lasting roughly 6 to 11 cycles. MiXCR, run by TCRdb on the 5' RACE reads, gives a single entry per CDR3 protein. The sample records 1.8 million or so distinct CDR3 sequences, about two fifths being singletons. Points from the study as a whole: TCR beta diversity was tightly associated with the proportion of naive T cells. Naive CD4+ cells and diversity were both higher in long-lived donors than in aged donors. Estimated diversity, derived from one million T cells, was regarded as an underestimate.

Each donor was a healthy Caucasian individual from Russia, aged roughly 6 to 90. This CDR3 contains 16 residues. Germline assignment: CDR1 LNHNV and CDR2 YYDKDF (reference sequence). V lost 2 bases and J 0 bases, leaving 11 bases between the germline ends. V gene TRBV15 combines with J gene TRBJ2-4; perhaps TRBD2 as D (6 bases). The sequenced material came from blood. The TCR originated in a human donor in good health. The DNA for the CDR3 is TGTGCCACCAGCAGAATTCGGGAGCTAGCCAAAAACATTCAGTACTTC. Residues: CATSRIRELAKNIQYF.